The 11 T cell receptor beta chains listed next were all sequenced from one sample in a study of T cell responses to AZD1222 COVID-19 vaccine. Libraries were prepared by immunoSEQ multiplex PCR; TCRdb keeps only in-frame clonotypes and omits some of them. Of about 100,000 clones detected, 88% appear once; the ten largest clones hold around 2%. The specimen was peripheral blood, collected on day 0 of AZD1222 vaccination. The receptors derive from an adult in good health.

The genes are TRBV4-1 and TRBJ1-5; D ambiguous. Between the trimmed V and J ends, which lost 0 bases and 0 bases, there was a span of 9 bases. Germline lookup yields CDR1 MGHRA and CDR2 YSYEKL. The CDR3 covers 16 residues. As DNA, the CDR3 is TGCGCCAGCAGCCAAGATCGGAGGATTAGCAATCAGCCCCAGCATTTT. Translation gives CASSQDRRISNQPQHF.

The gene calls are TRBV10-3 and TRBJ2-1; TRBD1 might be the D (7 bases). With 7 bases removed from V and 8 bases from J, the gap between germline ends came to 15 bases. Per germline, CDR1 ENHRY and CDR2 SYGVKD. The CDR3 is made up of 13 amino acids. The CDR3 coding sequence is TGTGCCATCAAGGCGGAGGGGGCCCATGAGCAGTTCTTC. Protein: CAIKAEGAHEQFF.

The V gene is TRBV11-2, the J gene TRBJ1-2, with D possibly TRBD1 on 6 matching bases. The CDR3 loop spans 17 amino acids. Germline V gives CDR1 SGHAT, CDR2 FQNNGV. V lost 3 bases, J lost 7 bases, and 24 bases lay in between. DNA of the CDR3: TGTGCCAGCAGCTTGACAGGAGTGGGGCCCATGAAGGGTGGCTACACCTTC. Amino acids: CASSLTGVGPMKGGYTF.

The chain couples TRBV5-4 to TRBJ2-7; 8 nucleotides line up with TRBD1. V shed 4 bases and J 0 bases; nucleotides not matched to a gene: 9. CDR1 is SGHNT and CDR2 is YYREEE in the germline V gene (reference sequence). This CDR3 is built from 16 residues. CDR3 sequence: CASSLLGDRSSYEQYF. For the CDR3, the DNA is TGTGCCAGCAGCCTCCTGGGGGACAGGAGCTCCTACGAGCAGTACTTC.

The genes are TRBV30 and TRBJ1-1; no firm D call. The germline V gene encodes CDR1 GTSNPN and CDR2 SVGIG (reference sequence). V lost 3 bases and J 1 base, leaving 0 bases between the germline ends. The CDR3 has 10 residues. The CDR3 protein is CAWRNTEAFF. The DNA of the CDR3 is TGTGCCTGGAGGAACACTGAAGCTTTCTTT. Based on the CDR3 plus reference TRBV30 and TRBJ1-1, the full variable domain is SQTIHQWPATLVQPVGSPLSLECTVEGTSNPNLYWYRQAAGRGLQLLFYSVGIGQISSEVPQNLSASRPQDRQFILSSKKLLLSDSGFYLCAWRNTEAFFGQGTRLTVV.

The V gene is TRBV5-1, the J gene TRBJ2-7, with 13 bases fitting TRBD2. V was pared by 3 bases and J by 5 bases, with 5 bases of the junction left unmatched. The CDR3 length is 15 residues. CDR1 is SGHRS and CDR2 is YFSETQ in the germline V gene. The CDR3 loop is CASSSRTSGRDEQYF. The CDR3 bases are TGCGCCAGCAGCTCCCGGACTAGCGGGAGAGACGAGCAGTACTTC.

The chain couples TRBV10-2 to TRBJ2-7, with 9 bases aligning to TRBD2. This CDR3 spans 16 amino acids. Germline CDR1 reads WSHSY; CDR2 reads SAAADI. V lost 0 bases, J lost 3 bases, and 6 bases stayed unmatched. CDR3 DNA: TGCGCCAGCAGTGAGTCGATTGCGGGAGGGCTCTACGAGCAGTACTTC. Its protein product is CASSESIAGGLYEQYF.

The V gene is TRBV2, the J gene TRBJ1-1; no reliable D call. Germline assignment: CDR1 SNHLY and CDR2 FYNNEI. CDR3 length: 11 residues. The V gene lost 7 bases and the J gene lost 7 bases, with 10 bases spanning the gap. The chain's CDR3 is CASTRAGEAFF. Written as DNA, the CDR3 is TGTGCCAGCACGCGGGCCGGTGAAGCTTTCTTT.

The chain combines TRBV5-1 with TRBJ2-2; unclear D gene. Per germline, CDR1 SGHRS and CDR2 YFSETQ. This CDR3 region has 14 residues. V lost 1 base and J 8 bases, leaving 12 bases between the germline ends. CDR3 nucleotides: TGCGCCAGCAGCTTGTTTCGTGGAACGGGGGAGCTGTTTTTT. This encodes CASSLFRGTGELFF.

This rearrangement joins TRBV4-1 to TRBJ2-4; D unresolved. Per germline, CDR1 MGHRA and CDR2 YSYEKL. V was shortened by 4 bases and J by 3 bases, with 10 bases between the two germline ends. This CDR3 spans 14 amino acids. CDR3 sequence: CASSPYGYKNIQYF. DNA for the CDR3: TGCGCCAGCAGCCCCTACGGGTACAAAAACATTCAGTACTTC.

The CDR3 reads CASSSPGQGVTQYF. The CDR3 DNA sequence: TGTGCCAGCAGCTCTCCGGGACAGGGGGTCACCCAGTACTTC. The chain has TRBV7-9 and TRBJ2-5; TRBD1 aligns across 11 bases. CDR3 length: 14 amino acids. CDR1 is SEHNR and CDR2 is FQNEAQ in the germline V gene (reference sequence). V dropped 4 bases and J dropped 8; count of bases not matched to a gene: 6.